Below, 32 T cell receptor beta chains from the same sample are listed, as sequenced in a study of blood T cell repertoires in COVID-19. Clones were sequenced by immunoSEQ multiplex PCR, and TCRdb holds only the in-frame ones, with some missing. The sample records around 250,000 clones, 85% being singletons. The sample was PBMCs or T cells enriched from blood (not recorded which). The receptor source for this set is a woman between 45 and 60 years old with acute COVID-19.

This clone was observed a single time. The chain combines TRBV9 with TRBJ1-1; D uncertain. The V gene lost 0 bases and the J gene lost 1 base, with 7 bases spanning the gap. The CDR3 is 14 residues long. Per the germline V gene, CDR1 is SGDLS and CDR2 is YYNGEE. CDR3 nucleotide sequence: TGTGCCAGCAGCGTAGGGCCAGGGAACACTGAAGCTTTCTTT. Translation: CASSVGPGNTEAFF.

V usage is TRBV5-4 and J usage is TRBJ1-6; 10 positions match TRBD1. The CDR3 consists of 15 residues. Germline CDR1 SGHNT, CDR2 YYREEE (reference sequence). J gave up 13 bases and V 5 bases, and 12 bases lay outside the gene matches. CDR3 loop: CASSPGQGTPKPLHF. As DNA, the CDR3 is TGTGCCAGCAGTCCGGGACAGGGGACGCCCAAGCCCCTCCACTTT.

The gene calls are TRBV2 and TRBJ1-5, with 8 bases matching TRBD1. This CDR3 has 14 residues. V shed 9 bases, J shed 6 bases, and the junction held 10 bases outside the gene matches. Germline V CDR1 and CDR2: SNHLY, FYNNEI. DNA of the CDR3: TGTGCCAGTATGGACAGGGCAGGAAGTCAGCCCCAGCATTTT. It translates to CASMDRAGSQPQHF.

The CDR3 nucleotides read TGTGCCAGCTCACGCGGGACAGCCTTTGGTGAAAAACTGTTTTTT. Translated: CASSRGTAFGEKLFF. This chain links TRBV18 with TRBJ1-4; 7 bases are a match to TRBD1. Trimming removed 4 bases from V and 7 bases from J; junction bases left unmatched: 9. CDR1 and CDR2 (germline): KGHSH, LQKENI. The CDR3 runs 15 residues.

The rearrangement links TRBV6-2 or TRBV6-3 to TRBJ2-7; 10 nucleotides match TRBD1. This CDR3 contains 16 residues. J lost 0 bases, V lost 2 bases, and 4 bases had no gene match. Per the germline V gene, CDR1 is MNHEY and CDR2 is SVGEGT. The CDR3 nucleotides read TGTGCCAGCAGTTACGAGTGGACAGGGGGCTCCTACGAGCAGTACTTC. This codes for CASSYEWTGGSYEQYF.

V usage is TRBV3-1 (or the pseudogene TRBV3-2) and J usage is TRBJ1-2; D unresolved. The V and J ends lost 4 bases and 10 bases respectively, with 19 bases between them. The CDR3 loop spans 14 amino acids. Germline V CDR1 and CDR2: LGHDT, YNNKEL (reference sequence). The CDR3 region has the DNA TGTGCCAGCAGCCCGGGGAATACTATAGTAGACTACACCTTC. It is translated as CASSPGNTIVDYTF.

This clone was picked up a small number of times. This rearrangement joins TRBV27 to TRBJ1-6; D call uncertain. CDR3 length equals 15 residues. Germline CDR1 is MNHEY and CDR2 is SMNVEV (reference sequence). V lost 3 bases to trimming and J lost 0 bases, with 6 bases between them. CDR3 nucleotide sequence: TGTGCCAGCAGTTTGGAGGGCTCCTATAATTCACCCCTCCACTTT. This encodes CASSLEGSYNSPLHF.

The V gene is TRBV11-2, the J gene TRBJ1-5; D is undetermined. The CDR3 has 13 amino acids. Germline V gives CDR1 SGHAT, CDR2 FQNNGV. Trimming removed 1 base at V and 5 bases at J, with 6 bases between. CDR3 region: CASSLGLDQPQHF. The CDR3, as DNA: TGTGCCAGCAGCTTAGGTTTAGATCAGCCCCAGCATTTT.

This clone showed up many times. Distinct nucleotide sequences in the sample also encode this CDR3. The chain links TRBV25-1 to TRBJ1-2; TRBD1 matches 8 bases. V trimming: 6 bases; J trimming: 5 bases; junction bases outside the gene matches: 2. CDR3 size: 12 residues. CDR1 is MGHDK, CDR2 SYGVNS, per germline. The CDR3 protein is CASRTGEYGYTF. CDR3 in DNA: TGTGCCAGCAGGACAGGGGAATATGGCTACACCTTC.

This clone was counted a few times. The rearrangement links TRBV19 to TRBJ1-5; D is undetermined. Looked up from germline, CDR1 is LNHDA and CDR2 is SQIVND (reference sequence). The CDR3 spans 12 residues. V was trimmed by 5 bases and J by 7 bases, leaving 9 bases between them. The CDR3 nucleotides are TGTGCCAGTAGTCGCGTAAGCCAGCCCCAGCATTTT. As protein: CASSRVSQPQHF.

This clone was detected once. The rearrangement uses TRBV19 and TRBJ1-1; possible D gene TRBD1, 6 bases. Germline V gives CDR1 LNHDA, CDR2 SQIVND (reference sequence). Trimming stripped 7 bases from V and 9 bases from J, with 15 bases between. The length of the CDR3 is 12 residues. CDR3 amino acids: CASTAGGGKAFF. The CDR3 DNA follows: TGTGCCAGTACGGCGGGCGGGGGCAAAGCTTTCTTT.

DNA of the CDR3: TGTGCCAGTAGTACCGGACAGGGCGGCACTGAAGCTTTCTTT. Its translation is CASSTGQGGTEAFF. This rearrangement joins TRBV19 to TRBJ1-1; TRBD1 agrees at 8 bases. CDR3 size: 14 residues. The trim removed 4 bases at V and 4 bases at J, leaving 5 bases unmatched. Germline-derived CDR1 and CDR2 are LNHDA and SQIVND (reference sequence).

This clone occurred once. The chain couples TRBV7-2 to TRBJ1-5, with D hard to call. CDR1 and CDR2 (germline): SGHTA, FQGNSA. CDR3 size: 14 residues. V was pared by 7 bases and J by 0 bases, with 10 bases between. The DNA for the CDR3 is TGTGCCAGCACGAACATTAATAGCAATCAGCCCCAGCATTTT. Protein: CASTNINSNQPQHF.

This clone was observed a single time. This chain links TRBV14 with TRBJ2-5; no reliable D call. The germline V gene has CDR1 SGHDN and CDR2 FVKESK. V was clipped by 0 bases and J by 6 bases, with 5 bases between them. This CDR3 region has 12 residues. In nucleotides, the CDR3 is TGTGCCAGCAGCCAAGATCCAAAGACCCAGTACTTC. It is translated as CASSQDPKTQYF.

This clone came up once. V is TRBV5-4 and J is TRBJ1-3; possible D gene TRBD1, 5 bases. The CDR3 sequence is 16 residues long. The V gene's germline CDR1 is SGHNT and CDR2 YYREEE (reference sequence). Trimming removed 2 bases from V and 0 bases from J, with 12 bases in between. CDR3 in DNA: TGTGCCAGCAGCTTAACGGGGGTTATCTCTGGAAACACCATATATTTT. Residues: CASSLTGVISGNTIYF.

The chain uses TRBV6-1 and TRBJ2-5; TRBD2 aligns across 9 bases. The CDR3 is made up of 16 amino acids. V was pared by 0 bases and J by 6 bases, with 8 bases of the junction left unmatched. Germline CDR1 reads MNHNS; CDR2 reads SASEGT. CDR3 DNA sequence: TGTGCCAGCAGTGAAGCTCCTTTAGCGGGGGCCCAGACCCAGTACTTC. It is translated as CASSEAPLAGAQTQYF.

This chain uses TRBV15 with TRBJ1-4; 7 bases line up with TRBD1. After removal of 0 bases from V and 14 bases from J, the junction contained 12 bases not matched to a gene. The CDR3 runs 15 residues. Germline V gene lookup returns CDR1 LNHNV and CDR2 YYDKDF (reference sequence). CDR3 in amino acids: CATSRDLGDRIFLFF. The CDR3, as DNA: TGTGCCACCAGCAGAGATCTCGGGGACAGAATTTTCCTGTTTTTT.

The rearrangement uses TRBV7-8 and TRBJ1-1; 12 bases map to TRBD1. Germline lookup yields CDR1 SGHVS and CDR2 FQNEAQ. This CDR3 spans 18 amino acids. Trimming took 3 bases from V and 4 from J; bases not matched to a gene: 12. The CDR3 loop reads CASSFWGVGQGAITEAFF. Written as DNA, the CDR3 is TGTGCCAGCAGCTTTTGGGGAGTGGGACAGGGGGCTATCACTGAAGCTTTCTTT.

The V call is TRBV4-1, the J call TRBJ1-1, with a tentative D call TRBD1 (6 bases). The V gene's germline CDR1 is MGHRA and CDR2 YSYEKL. Trimming took off 1 base at V and 4 bases at J, with 19 bases between the two ends. The CDR3 has 17 residues. The CDR3, as DNA: TGCGCCAGCAGCCAAGCATGGGCACAGGGTGTAGGCACTGAAGCTTTCTTT. This sequence encodes CASSQAWAQGVGTEAFF.

The chain recombines TRBV5-1 with TRBJ1-3; D ambiguous. V shed 0 bases and J shed 0 bases, with 7 bases lying between them. CDR1 and CDR2 (germline): SGHRS, YFSETQ. This CDR3 has 15 amino acids. The CDR3 here is CASSLVGDSGNTIYF. As DNA, the CDR3 is TGCGCCAGCAGCTTGGTGGGAGACTCTGGAAACACCATATATTTT. Full variable domain (outside the CDR3, taken from reference TRBV5-1 and TRBJ1-3): KAGVTQTPRYLIKTRGQQVTLSCSPISGHRSVSWYQQTPGQGLQFLFEYFSETQRNKGNFPGRFSGRQFSNSRSEMNVSTLELGDSALYLCASSLVGDSGNTIYFGEGSWLTVV.

The chain has TRBV6-5 and TRBJ1-5; no reliable D call. V lost 4 bases and J 4 bases, leaving 8 bases between the germline ends. CDR1 MNHEY and CDR2 SVGAGI come from the germline V gene. The CDR3 totals 13 residues. CDR3 in DNA: TGTGCCAGCAGTTCTCGGGATAATCAGCCCCAGCATTTT. This gives the protein CASSSRDNQPQHF.

The chain recombines TRBV11-3 with TRBJ2-7; no firm D call. The CDR3 runs to 10 residues. Germline V gene lookup returns CDR1 SGHNT and CDR2 YENEEA. Trimming pared 5 bases from V and 3 bases from J, leaving 2 bases between. CDR3 bases: TGTGCCAGCAGCCTCTACGAGCAGTACTTC. Protein: CASSLYEQYF.

In its sample, this clone was seen many times. The V and J genes are TRBV5-1 and TRBJ2-2; D possibly corresponds to TRBD2 (5 bases). Trimming cost V 4 bases and J 3 bases, with 10 bases left between them. The CDR3 covers 14 residues. Germline V CDR1 and CDR2: SGHRS, YFSETQ. The CDR3 reads CASSEGVYTGELFF. The CDR3 nucleotides read TGCGCCAGCAGCGAGGGCGTTTACACCGGGGAGCTGTTTTTT.

The DNA for the CDR3 is TGTGCCAGCAGCCCCCGGGATGACTATAATTCACCCCTCCACTTT. This codes for CASSPRDDYNSPLHF. The chain has TRBV14 and TRBJ1-6, with unresolved D. The V end was cut by 4 bases, the J end by 3 bases, with 10 bases between. The CDR3 totals 15 residues. Germline CDR1 is SGHDN and CDR2 is FVKESK.

This chain joins TRBV3-1 (or the pseudogene TRBV3-2) and TRBJ1-2, with TRBD1 matching 8 bases. With 5 bases clipped from V and 6 bases from J, the junction kept 11 bases outside the gene matches. There are 15 residues in the CDR3. CDR1 is LGHDT, CDR2 YNNKEL, per germline (reference sequence). The CDR3 DNA reads TGTGCCAGCAGCTACACCGCAGGGGGCCGAGATGGCTACACCTTC. Its protein product is CASSYTAGGRDGYTF.

The table lists this clone with a few counts. The chain links TRBV25-1 to TRBJ1-5; TRBD1 matches at 10 bases. Germline V CDR1 and CDR2: MGHDK, SYGVNS. The length of the CDR3 is 15 residues. J lost 5 bases, V lost 4 bases, and 5 bases had no gene match. The CDR3 here is CASSGGTGVDQPQHF. Written as DNA, the CDR3 is TGTGCCAGCAGTGGGGGGACAGGGGTCGATCAGCCCCAGCATTTT.

V and J are TRBV7-8 and TRBJ1-1; D may be TRBD1 (6 bases). This CDR3 comprises 15 residues. Germline CDR1 SGHVS, CDR2 FQNEAQ. V was clipped by 0 bases and J by 7 bases, with 15 bases between them. The CDR3 DNA reads TGTGCCAGCAGCTTAGCGACCAGGGGAGGGGTTGAAGCTTTCTTT. As protein: CASSLATRGGVEAFF.

The chain links TRBV18 to TRBJ1-1; D is unresolved. The V and J ends lost 2 bases and 8 bases respectively, with 15 bases between them. The CDR3 has 14 residues. Germline CDR1 is KGHSH and CDR2 is LQKENI. CDR3 nucleotide sequence: TGTGCCAGCTCACCATATAAGGAACGTAGCGAAGCTTTCTTT. Protein: CASSPYKERSEAFF.

The chain uses TRBV29-1 and TRBJ2-1; 12 bases map to TRBD2. Germline V gene lookup returns CDR1 SQVTM and CDR2 ANQGSEA. The CDR3 has 14 residues. V shed 3 bases and J 7 bases; nucleotides not matched to a gene: 4. In DNA form, the CDR3 reads TGCAGCGTTGACCTAGCGGGGGGGCGAAATGAGCAGTTCTTC. As protein: CSVDLAGGRNEQFF.

V usage is TRBV6-1 and J usage is TRBJ2-7; weak D call: TRBD2 (5 bases). V dropped 3 bases and J dropped 5 bases, with 23 bases sitting between them. The germline V gene has CDR1 MNHNS and CDR2 SASEGT. The CDR3 length is 17 residues. The CDR3, as DNA: TGTGCCAGCAGTGAGGCTTCGGGATTGATGAGCGTCAACGAGCAGTACTTC. Translated, it gives CASSEASGLMSVNEQYF.

This clone has only one observation. The CDR3 protein is CASSLLDQGYEQYF. The CDR3 bases are TGTGCCAGCAGCTTGCTCGACCAGGGCTACGAGCAGTACTTC. The rearrangement joins TRBV7-9 to TRBJ2-7; possibly TRBD1 for D (5 bases). Germline V gene sequence: CDR1 SEHNR, CDR2 FQNEAQ (reference sequence). This CDR3 is 14 amino acids long. The V and J ends lost 3 bases and 3 bases respectively, with 12 bases between them. The full variable domain, its missing parts supplied by reference TRBV7-9 and TRBJ2-7, is DTGVSQNPRHKITKRGQNVTFRCDPISEHNRLYWYRQTLGQGPEFLTYFQNEAQLEKSRLLSDRFSAERPKGSFSTLEIQRTEQGDSAMYLCASSLLDQGYEQYFGPGTRLTVT.

The rearrangement uses TRBV19 and TRBJ1-2, with D tentatively TRBD1 (5 bases). The CDR3 consists of 16 residues. V lost 3 bases, J lost 4 bases, and 18 bases lay in between. CDR1 and CDR2 (germline): LNHDA, SQIVND (reference sequence). CDR3 coding DNA: TGTGCCAGTAGTATTTCCGAGGGAGGGGTCGTCTATGGCTACACCTTC. The encoded protein is CASSISEGGVVYGYTF.